The source of this TCR beta chain is a study of blood T cell repertoires in COVID-19. Generated by immunoSEQ multiplex PCR, the TCRdb table keeps only in-frame clones and is missing some. The sample carries roughly 73,000 clones, about 80% recorded once. The junction had 4 bases not matched to a gene; V was cut back by 7 bases and J by 1 base. The V gene's germline CDR1 is SGHTA and CDR2 FQGNSA. The CDR3 is made up of 14 amino acids. Only a few counts were recorded for this clone. The chain carries TRBV7-2 and TRBJ2-5; 9 nucleotides agree with TRBD2. The TCR was taken from a human donor in a cohort sampled during active COVID-19. Sequencing was done on a sample of peripheral blood. CDR3 DNA sequence: TGTGCCAGCAACCCGGGACTAGCCCAAGAGACCCAGTACTTC. It is translated as CASNPGLAQETQYF.